A selection of T cell receptor beta chains follows, all from one sample in a study of OX40 agonist ivuxolimab in advanced cancers. Assay used: immunoSEQ multiplex PCR; TCRdb lists only in-frame clones, some missing. The data show about 83,000 clones, 91% seen once. Sequencing used CD4+ or CD8+ T cells sorted from blood, obtained in a trial of the OX40 agonist ivuxolimab. The receptors were gathered from an adult with an advanced solid tumor such as melanoma, head and neck, liver or kidney cancer. Each CDR3 is given with its conserved first and last residue. The order of the fields is V gene, J gene, CDR3 protein.

TRBV13	TRBJ2-2	CASSPGPGELFF
TRBV5-6	TRBJ2-3	CASIPGGGFTDTQYF
TRBV19	TRBJ1-5	CASTPGPSQGNQPQHF
TRBV11-3	TRBJ2-1	CASLSGRYNEQFF
TRBV18	TRBJ2-2	CASSATAGGYTGELFF
TRBV28	TRBJ2-7	CASSFLPGTSYEQYF
TRBV27	TRBJ2-3	CASSLSSTDTQYF
TRBV28	TRBJ1-3	CASSLFTSGNTIYF
TRBV6-4	TRBJ2-6	CASSDSVGTGANVLTF
TRBV18	TRBJ2-2	CASSPRATGAGELFF
TRBV6-1	TRBJ1-1	CASSEVGPTEAFF
TRBV9	TRBJ1-2	CASSVGHQLNGYTF
TRBV25-1	TRBJ1-2	CASRVPGYTF
TRBV28	TRBJ1-5	CAGGIQPQHF
TRBV5-4	TRBJ1-2	CASSTSGTGLGYTF
TRBV13	TRBJ1-5	CASSARLLNQPQHF
TRBV6-5	TRBJ2-4	CASSPGQFLKNIQYF
TRBV11-2	TRBJ2-3	CASREADTQYF
TRBV6-6	TRBJ1-2	CASSLRDRVFYGYTF
TRBV2	TRBJ2-1	CASYWDRNNEQFF
TRBV5-4	TRBJ2-1	CASTLLGTEQFF
TRBV30	TRBJ2-1	CAWSFLNLGLDNEQFF
TRBV28	TRBJ2-3	CASGTGGATDTQYF
TRBV30	TRBJ2-2	CASTWLERGYENTGELFF
TRBV11-2	TRBJ2-5	CASSLGGPGLAPLETQYF
TRBV2	TRBJ2-3	CASSYNVAGGRDTQYF
TRBV7-9	TRBJ2-1	CASSWRWGVEQFF
TRBV25-1	TRBJ2-1	CASSELVSAANNEQFF
TRBV25-1	TRBJ2-3	CASSAWGSWSTDTQYF
TRBV27	TRBJ2-1	CASSPKAPTYNEQFF
TRBV2	TRBJ2-1	CASSGSQRGGDNEQFF
TRBV7-9	TRBJ1-5	CASSATSGTGDPPQHF
TRBV11-2	TRBJ2-7	CASSWDPGNYEQYF
TRBV6-5	TRBJ1-1	CASSYSTGQINTEAFF
TRBV28	TRBJ1-5	CASSPRRRQPQHF